These 30 T cell receptor beta chains share one sample of origin, sequenced in a study of T cell changes during pregnancy in multiple sclerosis. The method was immunoSEQ multiplex PCR; TCRdb's version includes in-frame clones alone and lacks a portion of them. This sample carries about 45,000 clones, around 93% of them seen once, and the ten largest clones take 2.9%. Material: CD8+ T cells from peripheral blood mononuclear cells, obtained in the second trimester of pregnancy. The receptors derive from a female donor with multiple sclerosis, enrolled in a pregnancy study.

This clone was counted a single time. The gene calls are TRBV7-2 and TRBJ2-1; TRBD1 matches at 7 bases. Germline V CDR1 and CDR2: SGHTA, FQGNSA. The CDR3 is made up of 12 amino acids. V lost 5 bases and J lost 7; bases outside the gene matches: 2. In DNA, the CDR3 is TGTGCCAGCAGCGCCAGGGGGAATGAGCAGTTCTTC. Its translation is CASSARGNEQFF.

The J gene is TRBJ1-2, the V gene TRBV19; TRBD1 aligns across 9 bases. The CDR3 consists of 12 residues. Germline V lookup: CDR1 LNHDA, CDR2 SQIVND (reference sequence). V shed 6 bases, J shed 6 bases, and the junction held 2 bases outside the gene matches. The CDR3 reads CASSGQGNGYTF. The DNA of the CDR3 is TGTGCCAGTAGCGGACAGGGGAATGGCTACACCTTC.

The chain employs TRBV11-2 and TRBJ1-1, with 7 bases fitting TRBD1. This CDR3 has 14 residues. J lost 5 bases, V lost 9 bases, and 12 bases had no gene match. Per germline, CDR1 SGHAT and CDR2 FQNNGV. The CDR3 protein is CASPTGQERTEAFF. CDR3 coding DNA: TGTGCCAGTCCCACTGGACAGGAAAGGACTGAAGCTTTCTTT.

The chain employs TRBV4-2 and TRBJ2-7, with D possibly matching TRBD1 (6 bases). The CDR3 sequence is 15 residues long. The V end lost 2 bases, the J end lost 2 bases, and 13 bases lay between the germline ends. Germline loops: CDR1 LGHNA, CDR2 YNFKEQ. The DNA for the CDR3 is TGTGCCAGCAGCCAATTGCCGACAGGCACCTACGAGCAGTACTTC. This codes for CASSQLPTGTYEQYF.

The J gene is TRBJ2-7, the V gene TRBV7-9; D is possibly TRBD2 (5 bases). The V gene's germline CDR1 is SEHNR and CDR2 FQNEAQ (reference sequence). This CDR3 spans 17 amino acids. Trimming cost V 1 base and J 5 bases, with 21 bases left between them. The CDR3 loop reads CASSLGVEVRVNDEQYF. The CDR3 bases are TGTGCCAGCAGCTTAGGGGTGGAGGTAAGGGTCAATGACGAGCAGTACTTC.

The chain employs TRBV4-2 and TRBJ2-1; D may be TRBD2 (6 bases). The CDR3 consists of 12 residues. Germline V gene lookup returns CDR1 LGHNA and CDR2 YNFKEQ. The V end lost 3 bases, the J end lost 6 bases, and 6 bases lay between the germline ends. Written as DNA, the CDR3 is TGTGCCAGCAGCCAGGGACTCAATGAGCAGTTCTTC. Protein product: CASSQGLNEQFF.

V and J are TRBV5-6 and TRBJ2-1; 8 bases are a match to TRBD1. In germline, CDR1 is SGHDT, CDR2 YYEEEE. CDR3 length equals 16 residues. V lost 0 bases and J lost 3; bases outside the gene matches: 5. CDR3 loop: CASSLGDRGFYNEQFF. CDR3 bases: TGTGCCAGCAGCTTGGGAGACAGGGGATTCTACAATGAGCAGTTCTTC. Using reference TRBV5-6 and TRBJ2-1 for the parts outside the CDR3, the full variable domain is DAGVTQSPTHLIKTRGQQVTLRCSPKSGHDTVSWYQQALGQGPQFIFQYYEEEERQRGNFPDRFSGHQFPNYSSELNVNALLLGDSALYLCASSLGDRGFYNEQFFGPGTRLTVL.

The chain has TRBV5-5 and TRBJ2-1, with TRBD1 identical over 7 bases. V dropped 6 bases and J dropped 5; count of bases not matched to a gene: 11. The CDR3 runs 15 residues. Germline V gives CDR1 SGHKS, CDR2 YYEKEE (reference sequence). The CDR3 bases are TGTGCCAGCACACACACAGGGGTTAACCACAATGAGCAGTTCTTC. Encoded protein: CASTHTGVNHNEQFF.

This chain joins TRBV5-6 and TRBJ1-2; D gene uncertain. Germline V CDR1 and CDR2: SGHDT, YYEEEE. The CDR3 totals 17 residues. V lost 4 bases to trimming and J lost 4 bases, with 23 bases between them. The CDR3 nucleotides read TGTGCCAGCAGCCGTATGTTTAGTCGTGGGAGGCTCTATGGCTACACCTTC. This encodes CASSRMFSRGRLYGYTF.

This sequence joins TRBV19 and TRBJ1-5; TRBD1 is a possible D gene (6 bases). The length of the CDR3 is 17 residues. Germline CDR1 and CDR2: LNHDA and SQIVND (reference sequence). V shed 3 bases and J shed 4 bases, with 19 bases lying between them. CDR3 coding DNA: TGTGCCAGTAGTATGTCTGCATCGGGACACTTTAATCAGCCCCAGCATTTT. This translates into CASSMSASGHFNQPQHF.

The chain is built from TRBV2 and TRBJ1-2; tentatively, D is TRBD1 (5 bases). The V gene lost 2 bases and the J gene lost 5 bases, with 18 bases spanning the gap. This CDR3 spans 16 amino acids. Germline values: CDR1 SNHLY, CDR2 FYNNEI. The CDR3 region is CASSEIQAAVFYGYTF. The CDR3 nucleotides read TGTGCCAGCAGTGAAATACAGGCGGCAGTCTTTTATGGCTACACCTTC.

This clone was detected a few times. The rearrangement links TRBV6-5 to TRBJ2-3; tentatively, D is TRBD2 (5 bases). Deletions cut 5 bases from V and 2 bases from J, with 8 bases between. This CDR3 comprises 13 residues. Germline V lookup: CDR1 MNHEY, CDR2 SVGAGI. The CDR3 coding sequence is TGTGCCAGCAGTAACGGGGTCACAGATACGCAGTATTTT. Its protein product is CASSNGVTDTQYF.

This chain connects TRBV5-4 to TRBJ2-5, with a possible D match to TRBD2 (6 bases). Germline V gene lookup returns CDR1 SGHNT and CDR2 YYREEE (reference sequence). Trimming stripped 7 bases from V and 2 bases from J, with 9 bases between. This CDR3 comprises 12 residues. CDR3 sequence reads: CASRDSQETQYF. The CDR3 coding sequence is TGTGCCAGCCGGGACTCACAAGAGACCCAGTACTTC.

The rearrangement uses TRBV9 and TRBJ2-3; weak D call: TRBD2 (7 bases). Germline values: CDR1 SGDLS, CDR2 YYNGEE. The CDR3 loop spans 18 amino acids. With 2 bases removed from V and 2 bases from J, the gap between germline ends came to 21 bases. In nucleotides, the CDR3 is TGTGCCAGCAGCGTCTCCCGAGTCGGGGGGCCCCTCACAGATACGCAGTATTTT. Amino acids: CASSVSRVGGPLTDTQYF.

The rearrangement joins TRBV9 to TRBJ1-3; 8 positions agree with TRBD1. The CDR3 loop spans 19 amino acids. The germline V gene has CDR1 SGDLS and CDR2 YYNGEE. Germline trimming cut 4 bases from V and 0 bases from J; bases unmatched to any gene: 15. The CDR3 loop is CASSTPGQDLPSSGNTIYF. The CDR3 bases are TGTGCCAGCAGCACCCCGGGACAGGACTTACCAAGCTCTGGAAACACCATATATTTT. The complete variable domain, with remaining parts taken from reference TRBV9 and TRBJ1-3, reads DSGVTQTPKHLITATGQRVTLRCSPRSGDLSVYWYQQSLDQGLQFLIQYYNGEERAKGNILERFSAQQFPDLHSELNLSSLELGDSALYFCASSTPGQDLPSSGNTIYFGEGSWLTVV.

This sequence joins TRBV7-9 and TRBJ2-5; 8 nucleotides match TRBD1. The germline V gene encodes CDR1 SEHNR and CDR2 FQNEAQ (reference sequence). This CDR3 is built from 14 residues. The ends lost 9 bases at V and 1 base at J; junction bases unmatched: 7. For the CDR3, the DNA is TGTGCCAGAAAGTTACAGGGGGTCCAAGAGACCCAGTACTTC. Amino acids: CARKLQGVQETQYF.

V usage is TRBV6-5 and J usage is TRBJ2-1; the D gene is possibly TRBD1 (5 bases). V lost 7 bases and J lost 2, with 15 bases in between. CDR1 and CDR2 from the germline V gene are MNHEY and SVGAGI. CDR3 length: 15 amino acids. CDR3 coding DNA: TGTGCCAGCACCTCGAAAGGGGAACCCTACAATGAGCAGTTCTTC. As protein: CASTSKGEPYNEQFF.

The chain couples TRBV7-6 to TRBJ2-5; TRBD1 aligns across 9 bases. This CDR3 spans 15 amino acids. From germline, CDR1 is SGHVS and CDR2 FNYEAQ. J gave up 4 bases and V 3 bases, and 6 bases lay outside the gene matches. This CDR3 is CASSFRDRARETQYF. The CDR3 DNA reads as TGTGCCAGCAGCTTTAGGGACAGGGCCAGAGAGACCCAGTACTTC. The full variable domain, rest sourced from reference TRBV7-6 and TRBJ2-5, is GAGVSQSPRYKVTKRGQDVALRCDPISGHVSLYWYRQALGQGPEFLTYFNYEAQQDKSGLPNDRFSAERPEGSISTLTIQRTEQRDSAMYRCASSFRDRARETQYFGPGTRLLVL.

This rearrangement joins TRBV9 to TRBJ2-3; the match to TRBD2 covers 9 bases. The CDR3 is 15 amino acids. Germline V gene sequence: CDR1 SGDLS, CDR2 YYNGEE. Unmatched junction bases numbered 8, after V lost 3 bases and J lost 6 bases. The DNA of the CDR3 is TGTGCCAGCAGCGCTAGCGGGGACTCCGGGGATACGCAGTATTTT. Translated, it gives CASSASGDSGDTQYF.

The chain has TRBV7-7 and TRBJ2-7; maybe TRBD1 (6 bases). The CDR3 sequence is 15 residues long. Trimming cost V 5 bases and J 4 bases, with 18 bases left between them. Germline lookup yields CDR1 SSHAT and CDR2 FNYEAQ (reference sequence). The DNA for the CDR3 is TGTGCCAGCAGCCCAGAGACAGGCCCCCTTTACGAGCAGTACTTC. Translated, it gives CASSPETGPLYEQYF.

The chain links TRBV10-3 to TRBJ2-2; 7 bases map to TRBD2. J gave up 5 bases and V 0 bases, and 9 bases lay outside the gene matches. This CDR3 comprises 17 residues. From germline, CDR1 is ENHRY and CDR2 SYGVKD. The CDR3 is CAISESDGGGVTGELFF. In DNA, the CDR3 is TGTGCCATCAGTGAGTCCGACGGTGGGGGGGTGACCGGGGAGCTGTTTTTT.

The V call is TRBV29-1, the J call TRBJ1-2, with D possibly being TRBD1 (5 bases). This CDR3 is built from 12 residues. V was pared by 6 bases and J by 4 bases, with 12 bases between. Germline V gives CDR1 SQVTM, CDR2 ANQGSEA. CDR3 in amino acids: CSVPTAVYGYTF. The CDR3 DNA is TGCAGCGTCCCGACAGCAGTCTATGGCTACACCTTC.

The V call is TRBV7-2, the J call TRBJ1-1; D gene ambiguous. The germline gives CDR1 SGHTA, CDR2 FQGNSA. The CDR3 contains 14 residues. Trimming took off 0 bases at V and 4 bases at J, with 9 bases between the two ends. This chain's CDR3 is CASSLAREGTEAFF. The CDR3 bases are TGTGCCAGCAGCTTAGCCCGGGAGGGCACTGAAGCTTTCTTT.

The chain carries TRBV4-1 and TRBJ2-1; the D gene is possibly TRBD1 (5 bases). Germline assignment: CDR1 MGHRA and CDR2 YSYEKL. Deletions cut 1 base from V and 4 bases from J, with 14 bases between. The CDR3 covers 16 residues. The CDR3 loop is CASSQGQGLTYNEQFF. CDR3 in DNA: TGCGCCAGCAGCCAAGGCCAGGGTTTGACGTACAATGAGCAGTTCTTC.

V and J are TRBV4-2 and TRBJ2-5, with 8 nucleotides matching TRBD1. The germline V gene encodes CDR1 LGHNA and CDR2 YNFKEQ. The length of the CDR3 is 17 residues. Losses at the gene ends were 0 bases for V and 2 bases for J; bases not matched to a gene: 8. The CDR3, as DNA: TGTGCCAGCAGCCAAGATCTCGGCAGGGGGCTTCAAGAGACCCAGTACTTC. It codes for CASSQDLGRGLQETQYF.

The chain recombines TRBV29-1 with TRBJ2-7, with 7 bases aligning to TRBD1. This CDR3 has 17 residues. Germline loops: CDR1 SQVTM, CDR2 ANQGSEA. V lost 4 bases to trimming and J lost 4 bases; unmatched junction nucleotides: 19. For the CDR3, the DNA is TGCAGCGTTGTCAGTCCCGGTTTTTTCGGGACAGTTTACGAGCAGTACTTC. Its protein is CSVVSPGFFGTVYEQYF.

CDR3 sequence: CASSQEVGDGYQPQHF. CDR3 in DNA: TGCGCCAGCAGCCAAGAGGTGGGAGACGGTTATCAGCCCCAGCATTTT. V usage is TRBV4-3 and J usage is TRBJ1-5; D not certain. The CDR3 spans 16 residues. CDR1 is LGHNA and CDR2 is YSLEER in the germline V gene. Trimming shortened V by 0 bases and J by 5 bases, and 14 bases separated the two germline ends.

There are a few counts of this clone. The chain joins TRBV10-1 to TRBJ2-2, with D perhaps TRBD1 (5 bases). The CDR3 covers 15 residues. Between the trimmed V and J ends, which lost 8 bases and 2 bases, there was a span of 15 bases. Looked up from germline, CDR1 is WNHNN and CDR2 is SYGVQD (reference sequence). The CDR3 DNA reads as TGCGCCAGCCCTCCGAACAGGCCCAACACCGGGGAGCTGTTTTTT. Translated, it gives CASPPNRPNTGELFF.

The chain carries TRBV7-2 and TRBJ2-5; perhaps TRBD1 as D (6 bases). This CDR3 contains 17 residues. Germline lookup yields CDR1 SGHTA and CDR2 FQGNSA. Trimming stripped 3 bases from V and 5 bases from J, with 22 bases between. CDR3 sequence reads: CASSLEFQGLRSETQYF. The CDR3 DNA sequence: TGTGCCAGCAGCTTGGAGTTTCAGGGGCTAAGGTCGGAGACCCAGTACTTC.

This clone has just a few counts. The chain employs TRBV9 and TRBJ1-3; TRBD1 aligns across 7 bases. The CDR3 extends over 16 amino acids. Germline V gene lookup returns CDR1 SGDLS and CDR2 YYNGEE. The V gene end was trimmed by 3 bases and the J gene end by 8 bases; junction bases not matched to a gene: 14. The CDR3 is CASSADRDSLRDTIYF. The DNA of the CDR3 is TGTGCCAGCAGCGCCGACCGGGACAGCTTGAGGGACACCATATATTTT.